This T cell receptor (beta chain) was sequenced during a study of Graves' ophthalmopathy and Graves' hyperthyroidism. General study points: A 13-signature model separated ophthalmopathy from stable hyperthyroidism, reaching 85% to 90% sensitivity and 81.08% specificity cross-validated. Most expanded clonotypes from thyroid (those above 0.001 frequency) were also found in blood.

This clonotype was seen many times. Its antigen is unknown. Germline V gives CDR1 SGDLS, CDR2 YYNGEE. The CDR3 is 12 amino acids. Trimming left V 3 bases short and J 10 bases short, with 13 bases between. RNA transcripts provided the template for amplifying TCR beta CDR3 regions. The library came from an HTBI-primed first-round RT-PCR and a second-round multiplex PCR. TCRdb re-called the multiplex PCR reads with MiXCR, one entry per CDR3 protein. Here the sample spans 600,000 to 700,000 distinct CDR3 sequences, about 40% being singletons. The sequence was collected from an adult man with Graves' ophthalmopathy. J is TRBJ2-5 and V is TRBV9, with D hard to call. Sequenced: peripheral blood. The CDR3: CASSEMTGLQYF. The CDR3 nucleotides are TGTGCCAGCAGCGAGATGACGGGTCTCCAGTACTTC.